A single TCR beta chain is shown here with its context. This CDR3 contains 12 residues. The germline gives CDR1 SEHNR, CDR2 FQNEAQ (reference sequence). TCRdb re-called the 5' RACE reads and catalogs CDR3 proteins one per entry, DNA excluded. The table lists around 220,000 distinct CDR3 sequences. This specimen belongs to a study of monozygotic twins with inflammatory bowel disease. Sequenced sample: blood. The chain recombines TRBV7-9 with TRBJ2-7; there is no DNA to check the TCRdb D call of TRBD2. This TCR came from a human donor with ulcerative colitis or Crohn's disease, or a healthy co-twin of an affected twin (not recorded which). The CDR3 region is CASSMRASEQYF.